A single sample is the source of the 19 T cell receptor beta chains below, sequenced in a study of identical twins. MiXCR was run by TCRdb on the 5' RACE reads, yielding one entry per CDR3 protein. The sample has hundreds of thousands of distinct CDR3 sequences; 15% to 20% are singletons. This sample was shared with a second study, whose subject was T cells expressing NK-cell markers.

The material sequenced was PBMCs. These receptors came from a woman between 18 and 30 years old in good health.

The rearrangement links TRBV20-1 to TRBJ2-1; 8 nucleotides line up with TRBD2. The V gene end was trimmed by 0 bases and the J gene end by 6 bases; junction bases not matched to a gene: 13. The CDR3 totals 17 residues. Per germline, CDR1 DFQATT and CDR2 SNEGSKA (reference sequence). The CDR3 DNA follows: TGCAGTGCTAGAGAACGGGAATCAAAGCGGGAGAGCAATGAGCAGTTCTTC. Its protein product is CSARERESKRESNEQFF.

The genes are TRBV4-3 and TRBJ2-7; 8 bases agree with TRBD2. CDR3 length equals 16 residues. With V trimmed by 3 bases and J by 4 bases, 11 bases remained unmatched. Looked up from germline, CDR1 is LGHNA and CDR2 is YSLEER. The CDR3 here is CASSHRRAGGVYEQYF. Here the CDR3 DNA reads TGCGCCAGCAGCCACCGAAGGGCGGGAGGAGTGTACGAGCAGTACTTC.

This clonotype was picked up a small number of times. This chain joins TRBV12-3 or TRBV12-4 and TRBJ2-1, with D unclear. Trimming stripped 3 bases from V and 0 bases from J, with 9 bases between. The CDR3 extends over 15 amino acids. CDR3 DNA sequence: TGTGCCAGCAGTTTTCTGGCGAGCTCCTACAATGAGCAGTTCTTC. This encodes CASSFLASSYNEQFF.

This chain uses TRBV12-5 with TRBJ2-1, with TRBD2 matching 9 bases. The CDR3 totals 16 residues. Germline assignment: CDR1 LGHNT and CDR2 FRNRAP. J gave up 3 bases and V 6 bases, and 9 bases lay outside the gene matches. The CDR3 DNA reads TGTGCTAGTGGGCGCCCCGGACTAGCGCACTACAATGAGCAGTTCTTC. Translated: CASGRPGLAHYNEQFF.

The rearrangement uses TRBV11-1 and TRBJ2-7; 15 bases align to TRBD2. Germline CDR1 SGHAT, CDR2 FQDESV (reference sequence). The CDR3 length is 18 residues. The V and J ends lost 1 base and 1 base, in that order; junction bases with no gene match: 5. The CDR3 DNA reads as TGTGCCAGCAGCTTAGGGCCGGGACTAGCGGGGGGTTCCTACGAGCAGTACTTC. Translation gives CASSLGPGLAGGSYEQYF.

This clonotype was seen more than once but under ten times. This chain uses TRBV10-3 with TRBJ2-3; TRBD1 is a possible D gene (6 bases). There are 16 residues in the CDR3. Trimming cost V 6 bases and J 1 base, with 17 bases left between them. Germline-derived CDR1 and CDR2 are ENHRY and SYGVKD. CDR3 in DNA: TGTGCCATCAGGTCACAGGGATCACGAGGCACAGATACGCAGTATTTT. This codes for CAIRSQGSRGTDTQYF.

The rearrangement joins TRBV7-9 to TRBJ2-7; the match to TRBD1 covers 7 bases. The J segment lost 3 bases and the V segment lost 2 bases, leaving 7 bases of the junction unmatched. The germline gives CDR1 SEHNR, CDR2 FQNEAQ (reference sequence). This CDR3 has 15 amino acids. The CDR3 protein is CASSLRAGGSYEQYF. CDR3 DNA sequence: TGTGCCAGCAGCTTACGGGCAGGGGGTAGCTACGAGCAGTACTTC.

The chain joins TRBV10-3 to TRBJ1-3; D is uncertain. This CDR3 has 12 residues. Between the trimmed V and J ends, which lost 3 bases and 4 bases, there was a span of 4 bases. Germline loops: CDR1 ENHRY, CDR2 SYGVKD. In DNA form, the CDR3 reads TGTGCCATCAGTGATGGCGGAAACACCATATATTTT. Amino acid sequence: CAISDGGNTIYF.

CDR3 nucleotides: TGTGCCAGCCGACGACAGCACCAAAGGCTTCGGACAATCACTGAAGCTTTCTTT. It yields the protein CASRRQHQRLRTITEAFF. This sequence joins TRBV11-2 and TRBJ1-1, with a tentative D call TRBD1 (5 bases). V lost 8 bases and J 4 bases, leaving 29 bases between the germline ends. This CDR3 has 18 amino acids. Germline-derived CDR1 and CDR2 are SGHAT and FQNNGV.

This clonotype was observed a handful of times. The chain recombines TRBV29-1 with TRBJ2-5; maybe TRBD1 (5 bases). Germline CDR1 is SQVTM and CDR2 is ANQGSEA. Trimming removed 2 bases from V and 5 bases from J, with 9 bases in between. The CDR3 consists of 12 residues. The CDR3 DNA reads TGCAGCGTTGAAAGGTCAGGGGAGACCCAGTACTTC. Its translation is CSVERSGETQYF. Full variable domain (rest looked up from reference TRBV29-1 and TRBJ2-5): SAVISQKPSRDICQRGTSLTIQCQVDSQVTMMFWYRQQPGQSLTLIATANQGSEATYESGFVIDKFPISRPNLTFSTLTVSNMSPEDSSIYLCSVERSGETQYFGPGTRLLVL.

The sample holds a few counts of this clonotype. CDR3 coding DNA: TGTGCCAGCGGGAGGAAAAACAATGAGCAGTTCTTC. It encodes CASGRKNNEQFF. The chain couples TRBV6-2 or TRBV6-3 to TRBJ2-1; D might be TRBD2 (6 bases). Per the germline V gene, CDR1 is MNHEY and CDR2 is SVGEGT. The V and J ends lost 8 bases and 5 bases respectively, with 10 bases between them. This CDR3 spans 12 amino acids.

The chain combines TRBV20-1 with TRBJ1-6; 12 positions agree with TRBD1. The ends lost 3 bases at V and 9 bases at J; junction bases unmatched: 3. This CDR3 comprises 14 residues. Germline loops: CDR1 DFQATT, CDR2 SNEGSKA (reference sequence). This chain's CDR3 is CSASAGQGASPLHF. In DNA form, the CDR3 reads TGCAGTGCTAGTGCGGGACAGGGGGCTTCACCCCTCCACTTT.

The chain employs TRBV11-2 and TRBJ2-1, with D unresolved. Germline V gives CDR1 SGHAT, CDR2 FQNNGV. Trimming pared 2 bases from V and 10 bases from J, leaving 18 bases between. The CDR3 totals 15 residues. The CDR3 DNA follows: TGTGCCAGCAGCTTATACCTAGAAAGGTCGGACGAGCAGTTCTTC. The encoded protein is CASSLYLERSDEQFF. The entire variable domain, with the rest obtained from reference TRBV11-2 and TRBJ2-1, is as follows: EAGVAQSPRYKIIEKRQSVAFWCNPISGHATLYWYQQILGQGPKLLIQFQNNGVVDDSQLPKDRFSAERLKGVDSTLKIQPAKLEDSAVYLCASSLYLERSDEQFFGPGTRLTVL.

This chain connects TRBV29-1 to TRBJ2-5; a weak D match, TRBD2 (6 bases). The germline gives CDR1 SQVTM, CDR2 ANQGSEA. The CDR3 consists of 13 residues. V was clipped by 5 bases and J by 4 bases, with 14 bases between them. The CDR3 loop reads CSVRRGSSETQYF. The CDR3 bases are TGCAGCGTTCGGCGGGGAAGTTCAGAGACCCAGTACTTC.

The J gene is TRBJ2-1, the V gene TRBV5-6; 7 bases map to TRBD2. V dropped 4 bases and J dropped 2; count of bases not matched to a gene: 9. Germline V CDR1 and CDR2: SGHDT, YYEEEE. The CDR3 length is 16 residues. For the CDR3, the DNA is TGTGCCAGCAGCGGCGCGACTAGCTATCCCTACAATGAGCAGTTCTTC. Translated, it gives CASSGATSYPYNEQFF.

The chain has TRBV7-8 and TRBJ2-7; maybe TRBD1 (6 bases). This CDR3 has 13 residues. V dropped 5 bases and J dropped 3 bases, with 11 bases sitting between them. CDR1 SGHVS and CDR2 FQNEAQ come from the germline V gene. CDR3 in DNA: TGTGCCAGCAGCCAGCTGACAGGCTACGAGCAGTACTTC. It yields the protein CASSQLTGYEQYF.

The rearrangement links TRBV10-3 to TRBJ2-7; tentatively, D is TRBD2 (5 bases). Germline CDR1 and CDR2: ENHRY and SYGVKD. V was shortened by 7 bases and J by 4 bases, with 14 bases between the two germline ends. This CDR3 region has 13 residues. The CDR3 is CAITGSQQYEQYF. The DNA of the CDR3 is TGTGCCATCACGGGGAGTCAGCAATACGAGCAGTACTTC.

This clonotype was detected only a few times. The chain uses TRBV7-9 and TRBJ2-1; D could derive from TRBD1 or TRBD2 (5 bases each). Germline CDR1 reads SEHNR; CDR2 reads FQNEAQ (reference sequence). Trimming removed 5 bases from V and 7 bases from J, with 15 bases in between. This CDR3 region has 14 residues. For the CDR3, the DNA is TGTGCCAGCAGCCCCCCCTCGGGGCTGAATGAGCAGTTCTTC. Its translation is CASSPPSGLNEQFF.

This clonotype was observed many times. This chain joins TRBV29-1 and TRBJ2-6; D unresolved. Germline CDR1 and CDR2: SQVTM and ANQGSEA. The CDR3 spans 16 residues. V was cut by 5 bases and J by 0 bases, with 14 bases left in between. The CDR3 DNA reads TGCAGCGTTTATTCCGTCGGTAGCTCTGGGGCCAACGTCCTGACTTTC. This codes for CSVYSVGSSGANVLTF. Together with reference TRBV29-1 and TRBJ2-6, the CDR3 gives the full variable domain: SAVISQKPSRDICQRGTSLTIQCQVDSQVTMMFWYRQQPGQSLTLIATANQGSEATYESGFVIDKFPISRPNLTFSTLTVSNMSPEDSSIYLCSVYSVGSSGANVLTFGAGSRLTVL.